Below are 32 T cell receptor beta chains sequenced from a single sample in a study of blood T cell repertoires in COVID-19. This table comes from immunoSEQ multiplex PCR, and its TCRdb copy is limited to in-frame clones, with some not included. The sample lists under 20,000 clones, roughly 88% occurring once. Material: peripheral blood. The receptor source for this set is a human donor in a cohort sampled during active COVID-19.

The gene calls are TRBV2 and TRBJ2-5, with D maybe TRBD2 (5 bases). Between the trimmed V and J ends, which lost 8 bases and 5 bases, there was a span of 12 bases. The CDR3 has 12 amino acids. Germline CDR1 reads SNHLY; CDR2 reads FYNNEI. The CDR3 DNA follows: TGTGCCAGCGGGAGTCTCACCGAGACCCAGTACTTC. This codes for CASGSLTETQYF.

The CDR3 DNA follows: TGCGCCAGCAGCTGGGAAGGACTTGATGAGCAGTTCTTC. This codes for CASSWEGLDEQFF. The rearrangement uses TRBV5-1 and TRBJ2-1, with TRBD2 as a possible D gene (5 bases). The CDR3 runs 13 residues. Germline V gene sequence: CDR1 SGHRS, CDR2 YFSETQ. The V gene lost 3 bases and the J gene lost 8 bases, with 12 bases spanning the gap. The variable domain in full, with the rest retrieved from reference TRBV5-1 and TRBJ2-1, is KAGVTQTPRYLIKTRGQQVTLSCSPISGHRSVSWYQQTPGQGLQFLFEYFSETQRNKGNFPGRFSGRQFSNSRSEMNVSTLELGDSALYLCASSWEGLDEQFFGPGTRLTVL.

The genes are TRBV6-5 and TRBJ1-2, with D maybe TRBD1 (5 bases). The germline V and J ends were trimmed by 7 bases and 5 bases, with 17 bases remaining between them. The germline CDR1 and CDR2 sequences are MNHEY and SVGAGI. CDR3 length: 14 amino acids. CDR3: CASNRRGTEYGYTF. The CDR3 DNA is TGTGCCAGCAACCGCCGGGGGACCGAGTATGGCTACACCTTC.

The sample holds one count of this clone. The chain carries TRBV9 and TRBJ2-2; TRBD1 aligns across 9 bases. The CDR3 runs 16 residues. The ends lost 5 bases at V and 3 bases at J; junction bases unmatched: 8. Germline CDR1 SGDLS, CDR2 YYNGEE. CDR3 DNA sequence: TGTGCCAGCAGTCATGGACAGGGGAGCTACACCGGGGAGCTGTTTTTT. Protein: CASSHGQGSYTGELFF.

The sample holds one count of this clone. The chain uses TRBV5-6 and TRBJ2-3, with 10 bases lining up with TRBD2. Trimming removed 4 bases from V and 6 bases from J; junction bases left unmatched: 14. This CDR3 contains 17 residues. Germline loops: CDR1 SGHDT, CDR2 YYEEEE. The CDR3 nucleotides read TGTGCCAGCAGCGCTGGCGGGCTAGCGGGAGTCGCCGATACGCAGTATTTT. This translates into CASSAGGLAGVADTQYF.

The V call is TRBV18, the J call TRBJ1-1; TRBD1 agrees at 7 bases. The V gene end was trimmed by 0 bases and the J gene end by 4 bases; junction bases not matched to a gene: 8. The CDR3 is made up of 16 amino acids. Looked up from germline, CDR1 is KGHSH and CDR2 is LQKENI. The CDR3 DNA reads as TGTGCCAGCTCACCACCCAGTAGGGGGCCTGGCACTGAAGCTTTCTTT. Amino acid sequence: CASSPPSRGPGTEAFF.

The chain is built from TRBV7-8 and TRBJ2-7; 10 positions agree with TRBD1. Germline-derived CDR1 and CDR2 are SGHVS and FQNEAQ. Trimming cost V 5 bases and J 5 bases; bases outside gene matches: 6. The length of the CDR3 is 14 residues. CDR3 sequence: CASSLMTGGHEQYF. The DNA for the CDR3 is TGTGCCAGCAGCCTGATGACAGGGGGCCACGAGCAGTACTTC.

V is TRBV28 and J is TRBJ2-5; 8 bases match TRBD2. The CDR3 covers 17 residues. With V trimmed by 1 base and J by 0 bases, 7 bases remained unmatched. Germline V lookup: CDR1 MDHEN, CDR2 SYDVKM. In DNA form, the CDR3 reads TGTGCCAGCAGTTTATATGGGACTAGTTGGTACCAAGAGACCCAGTACTTC. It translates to CASSLYGTSWYQETQYF.

This chain's CDR3 is CAISETSPGELFF. Here the CDR3 DNA reads TGTGCCATCAGTGAGACATCACCCGGGGAGCTGTTTTTT. The V and J genes are TRBV10-3 and TRBJ2-2; D is undetermined. CDR3 length equals 13 residues. Trimming shortened V by 2 bases and J by 6 bases, and 7 bases separated the two germline ends. Germline V lookup: CDR1 ENHRY, CDR2 SYGVKD.

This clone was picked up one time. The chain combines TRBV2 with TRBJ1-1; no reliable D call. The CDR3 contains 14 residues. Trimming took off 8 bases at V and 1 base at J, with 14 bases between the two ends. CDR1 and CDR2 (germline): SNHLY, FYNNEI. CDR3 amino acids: CASQIPYSNTEAFF. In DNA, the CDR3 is TGTGCCAGCCAGATCCCGTATTCGAACACTGAAGCTTTCTTT.

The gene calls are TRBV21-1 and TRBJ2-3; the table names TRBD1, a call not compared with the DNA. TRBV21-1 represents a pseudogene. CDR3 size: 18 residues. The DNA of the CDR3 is TGTGCCAGCAGCAAAAAAGGGGCAGGGGTCATGGATTCAAATACGCAGTATTTT. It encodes CASSKKGAGVMDSNTQYF.

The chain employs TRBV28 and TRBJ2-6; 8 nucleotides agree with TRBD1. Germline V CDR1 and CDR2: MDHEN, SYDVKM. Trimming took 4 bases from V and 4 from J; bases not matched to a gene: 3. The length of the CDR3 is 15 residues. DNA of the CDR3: TGTGCCAGCAGTTCGACAGGGGACGGGGCCAACGTCCTGACTTTC. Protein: CASSSTGDGANVLTF.

In nucleotides, the CDR3 is TGCGCCAGCAGCTCCGCTAGCGGATCCTACGAGCAGTACTTC. Translating gives CASSSASGSYEQYF. This chain joins TRBV5-1 and TRBJ2-7, with 7 nucleotides matching TRBD2. V lost 3 bases to trimming and J lost 1 base; unmatched junction nucleotides: 4. This CDR3 is 14 amino acids long. Germline V gene sequence: CDR1 SGHRS, CDR2 YFSETQ. Looking up the rest from reference TRBV5-1 and TRBJ2-7 gives the full variable domain: KAGVTQTPRYLIKTRGQQVTLSCSPISGHRSVSWYQQTPGQGLQFLFEYFSETQRNKGNFPGRFSGRQFSNSRSEMNVSTLELGDSALYLCASSSASGSYEQYFGPGTRLTVT.

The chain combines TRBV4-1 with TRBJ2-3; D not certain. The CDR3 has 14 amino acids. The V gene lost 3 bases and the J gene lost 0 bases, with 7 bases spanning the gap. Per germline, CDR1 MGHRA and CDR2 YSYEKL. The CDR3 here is CASSHPVSTDTQYF. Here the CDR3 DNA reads TGCGCCAGCAGCCACCCCGTGAGCACAGATACGCAGTATTTT.

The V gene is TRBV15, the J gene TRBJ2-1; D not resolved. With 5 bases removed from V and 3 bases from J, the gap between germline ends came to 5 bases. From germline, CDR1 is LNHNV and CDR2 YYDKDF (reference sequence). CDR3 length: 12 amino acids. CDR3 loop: CATSAGYNEQFF. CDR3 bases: TGTGCCACCAGCGCCGGCTACAATGAGCAGTTCTTC.

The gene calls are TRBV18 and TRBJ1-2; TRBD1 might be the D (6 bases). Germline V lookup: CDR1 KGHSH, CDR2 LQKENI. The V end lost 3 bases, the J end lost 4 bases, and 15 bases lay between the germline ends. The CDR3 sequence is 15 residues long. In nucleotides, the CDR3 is TGTGCCAGCTCACCTTATGTGACAGGTCTCTATGGCTACACCTTC. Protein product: CASSPYVTGLYGYTF.

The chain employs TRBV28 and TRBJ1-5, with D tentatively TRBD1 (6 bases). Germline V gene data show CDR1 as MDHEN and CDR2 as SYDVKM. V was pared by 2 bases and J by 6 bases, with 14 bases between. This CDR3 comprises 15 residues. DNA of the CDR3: TGTGCCAGCAGTTTAACGGGCAGGGGACGTCAGCCCCAGCATTTT. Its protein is CASSLTGRGRQPQHF.

CDR3 nucleotides: TGTGCCAGCAGCCAAATGACGGTTGGGGAGAATGAGCAGTTCTTC. Translating it yields CASSQMTVGENEQFF. This chain joins TRBV11-2 and TRBJ2-1, with D perhaps TRBD2 (5 bases). Germline V lookup: CDR1 SGHAT, CDR2 FQNNGV. The V gene lost 5 bases and the J gene lost 7 bases, with 18 bases spanning the gap. CDR3 length: 15 amino acids.

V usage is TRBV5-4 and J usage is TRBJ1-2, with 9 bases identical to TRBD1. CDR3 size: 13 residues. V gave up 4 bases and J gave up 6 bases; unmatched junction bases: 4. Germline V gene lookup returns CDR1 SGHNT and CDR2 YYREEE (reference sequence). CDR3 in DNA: TGTGCCAGCAGCATGCGACAGGGGGATGGCTACACCTTC. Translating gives CASSMRQGDGYTF.

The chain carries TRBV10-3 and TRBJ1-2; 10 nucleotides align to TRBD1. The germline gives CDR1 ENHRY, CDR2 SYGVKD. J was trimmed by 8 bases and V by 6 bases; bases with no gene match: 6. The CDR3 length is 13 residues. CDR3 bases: TGTGCCATCAGCATGACAGGGGGCAGAGGCTACACCTTC. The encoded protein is CAISMTGGRGYTF.

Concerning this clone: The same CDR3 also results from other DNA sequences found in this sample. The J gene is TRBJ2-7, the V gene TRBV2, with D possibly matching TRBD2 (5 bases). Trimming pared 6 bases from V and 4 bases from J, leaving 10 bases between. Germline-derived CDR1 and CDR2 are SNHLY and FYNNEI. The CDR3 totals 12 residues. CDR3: CASSVEGYEQYF. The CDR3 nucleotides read TGTGCCAGCAGCGTCGAGGGATACGAGCAGTACTTC. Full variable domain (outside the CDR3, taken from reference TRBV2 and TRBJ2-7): EPEVTQTPSHQVTQMGQEVILRCVPISNHLYFYWYRQILGQKVEFLVSFYNNEISEKSEIFDDQFSVERPDGSNFTLKIRSTKLEDSAMYFCASSVEGYEQYFGPGTRLTVT.

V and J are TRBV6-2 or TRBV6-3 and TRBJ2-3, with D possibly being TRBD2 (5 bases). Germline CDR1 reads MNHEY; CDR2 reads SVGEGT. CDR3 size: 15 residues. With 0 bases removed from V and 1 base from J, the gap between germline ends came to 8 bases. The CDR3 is CASSYSAGRTDTQYF. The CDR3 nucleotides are TGTGCCAGCAGTTACTCGGCGGGTCGCACAGATACGCAGTATTTT.

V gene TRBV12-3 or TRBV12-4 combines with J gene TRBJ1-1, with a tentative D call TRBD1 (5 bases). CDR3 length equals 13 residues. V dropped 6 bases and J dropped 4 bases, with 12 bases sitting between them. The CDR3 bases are TGTGCCAGCAGCACTTCTCAGGGCACTGAAGCTTTCTTT. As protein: CASSTSQGTEAFF.

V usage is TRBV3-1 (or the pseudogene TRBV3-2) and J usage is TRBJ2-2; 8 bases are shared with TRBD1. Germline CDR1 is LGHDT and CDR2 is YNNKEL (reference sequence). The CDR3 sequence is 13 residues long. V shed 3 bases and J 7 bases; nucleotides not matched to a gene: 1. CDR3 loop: CASSHRGRGELFF. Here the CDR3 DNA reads TGTGCCAGCAGCCACAGGGGGCGCGGGGAGCTGTTTTTT.

CDR3 bases: TGTGCCAGCAGCTTAGCACAGTACAATGAGCAGTTCTTC. Its translation is CASSLAQYNEQFF. This chain joins TRBV7-9 and TRBJ2-1; the D is unclear. The CDR3 spans 13 residues. Trimming took 0 bases from V and 4 from J, leaving 4 bases between them. Germline lookup yields CDR1 SEHNR and CDR2 FQNEAQ (reference sequence).

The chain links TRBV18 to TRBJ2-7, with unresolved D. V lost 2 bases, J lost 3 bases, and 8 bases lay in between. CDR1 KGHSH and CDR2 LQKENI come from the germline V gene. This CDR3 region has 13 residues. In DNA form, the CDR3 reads TGTGCCAGCTCACCAGATGGGCTCTACGAGCAGTACTTC. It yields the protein CASSPDGLYEQYF.

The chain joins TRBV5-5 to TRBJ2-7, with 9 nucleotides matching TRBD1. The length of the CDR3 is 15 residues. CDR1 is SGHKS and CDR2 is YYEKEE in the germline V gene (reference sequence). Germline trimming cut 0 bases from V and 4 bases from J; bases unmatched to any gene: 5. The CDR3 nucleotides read TGTGCCAGCAGCTTGGCCGGGACAGGGACGTACGAGCAGTACTTC. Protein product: CASSLAGTGTYEQYF.

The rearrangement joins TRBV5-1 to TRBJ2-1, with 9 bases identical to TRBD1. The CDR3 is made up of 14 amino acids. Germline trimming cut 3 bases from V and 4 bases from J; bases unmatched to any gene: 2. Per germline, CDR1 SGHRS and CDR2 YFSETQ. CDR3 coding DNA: TGCGCCAGCAGCTGGGGACAGGGATACAATGAGCAGTTCTTC. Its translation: CASSWGQGYNEQFF.

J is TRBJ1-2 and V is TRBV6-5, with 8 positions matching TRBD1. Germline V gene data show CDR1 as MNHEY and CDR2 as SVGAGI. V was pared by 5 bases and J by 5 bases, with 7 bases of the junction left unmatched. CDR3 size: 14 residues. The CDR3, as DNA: TGTGCCAGCAGTCATCGGGACAGGCGGTATGGCTACACCTTC. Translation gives CASSHRDRRYGYTF.

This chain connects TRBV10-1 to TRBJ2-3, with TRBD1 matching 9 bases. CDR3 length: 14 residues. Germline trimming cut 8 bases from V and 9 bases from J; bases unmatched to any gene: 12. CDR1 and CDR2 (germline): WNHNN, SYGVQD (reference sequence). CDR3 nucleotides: TGCGCCAGCCATCCCGGGACAGGGTCCCGGACGCAGTATTTT. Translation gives CASHPGTGSRTQYF.

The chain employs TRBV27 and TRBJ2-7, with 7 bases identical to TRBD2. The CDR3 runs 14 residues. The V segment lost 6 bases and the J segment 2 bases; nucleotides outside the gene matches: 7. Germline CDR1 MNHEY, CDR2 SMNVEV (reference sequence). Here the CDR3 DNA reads TGTGCCAGCAGCCTGCTAGCGGCTCCCTACGAGCAGTACTTC. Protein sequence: CASSLLAAPYEQYF.

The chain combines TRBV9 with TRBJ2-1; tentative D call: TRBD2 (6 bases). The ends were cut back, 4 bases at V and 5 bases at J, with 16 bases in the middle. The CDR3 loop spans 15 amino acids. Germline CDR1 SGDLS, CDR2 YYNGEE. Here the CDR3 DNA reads TGTGCCAGCAGCCCGGGACTCTCCCGTGACAATGAGCAGTTCTTC. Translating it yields CASSPGLSRDNEQFF.